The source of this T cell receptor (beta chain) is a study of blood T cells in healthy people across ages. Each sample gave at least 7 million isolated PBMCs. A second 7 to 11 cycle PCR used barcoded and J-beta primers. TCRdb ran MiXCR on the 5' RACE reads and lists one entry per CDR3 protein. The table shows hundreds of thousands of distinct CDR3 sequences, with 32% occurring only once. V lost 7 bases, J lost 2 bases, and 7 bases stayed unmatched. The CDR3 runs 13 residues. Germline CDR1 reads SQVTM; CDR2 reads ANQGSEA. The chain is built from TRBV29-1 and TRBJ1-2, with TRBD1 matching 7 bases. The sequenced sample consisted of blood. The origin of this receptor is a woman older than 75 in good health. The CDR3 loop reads CSAYRGPNYGYTF. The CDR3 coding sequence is TGCAGCGCGTACAGGGGCCCCAACTATGGCTACACCTTC.